The 11 T cell receptor beta chains below come from one sample, sequenced in a study of beta chain features in type 1 diabetes. Whole-study results and caveats: Among patients with Type 1 diabetes, TCRB CDR3s were moderately but significantly shorter in every one of the four CD4+ subsets.

The antigens for these receptors are not known. Reverse transcribing all isolated RNA meant expressed TCRB transcripts were sequenced. Data came from immunoSEQ multiplex PCR; TCRdb stores just in-frame clones and leaves some out. The repertoire holds more than 300,000 clones, over 9.5% seen once, with around 0.0099% in the top ten. Sequencing used naive CD4+ T cells from blood. The receptors originated from a woman aged 18-29 years with type 1 diabetes.

This sequence joins TRBV21-1 and TRBJ2-7; TRBD2 was called by the table and not checked on the DNA. TRBV21-1 is noted as a pseudogene. The length of the CDR3 is 14 residues. The CDR3 nucleotides are TGTGCCAGCAGCAAACGGGGTTCGGCCTACGAGCAGTACTTC. Translated, it gives CASSKRGSAYEQYF.

The DNA for the CDR3 is TGTGCCAGCAGCATTTCCGGGACACCCTACGAGCAGTACTTC. This codes for CASSISGTPYEQYF. The rearrangement uses TRBV28 and TRBJ2-7; D perhaps matches TRBD1 (6 bases). The germline V gene has CDR1 MDHEN and CDR2 SYDVKM. The V end lost 6 bases, the J end lost 2 bases, and 14 bases lay between the germline ends. The CDR3 contains 14 residues.

This chain uses TRBV27 with TRBJ1-5, with 9 bases that match TRBD1. The CDR3 is made up of 17 amino acids. CDR1 MNHEY and CDR2 SMNVEV come from the germline V gene (reference sequence). V lost 5 bases and J lost 0; bases outside the gene matches: 8. The CDR3 coding sequence is TGTGCCAGCAGTCCGGGACAGGGAGCTTATAGCAATCAGCCCCAGCATTTT. This codes for CASSPGQGAYSNQPQHF.

This sequence joins TRBV7-2 and TRBJ2-5; 14 bases fit TRBD2. This CDR3 comprises 17 residues. V lost 6 bases, J lost 4 bases, and 10 bases stayed unmatched. CDR1 is SGHTA and CDR2 is FQGNSA in the germline V gene. CDR3 DNA: TGTGCCAGCAGGCAGGGACTAGCGGGAGAATTTAGAGAGACCCAGTACTTC. Amino acid sequence: CASRQGLAGEFRETQYF.

This clone was detected a few times. The V call is TRBV7-9, the J call TRBJ2-7; a weak D match, TRBD2 (6 bases). This CDR3 is 14 amino acids long. The germline V and J ends were trimmed by 5 bases and 7 bases, with 18 bases remaining between them. The germline CDR1 and CDR2 sequences are SEHNR and FQNEAQ (reference sequence). CDR3 sequence (DNA): TGTGCCAGCAGCAGGGGACTTGGGACGGGTGAGCAGTACTTC. Amino acid sequence: CASSRGLGTGEQYF.

The chain combines TRBV25-1 with TRBJ1-1; no clear D. This CDR3 region has 14 residues. The germline CDR1 and CDR2 sequences are MGHDK and SYGVNS. The V end was cut by 7 bases, the J end by 6 bases, with 18 bases between. DNA for the CDR3: TGTGCCAGCACCCGGGGAGGGAGGGCCTCTGAAGCTTTCTTT. Protein product: CASTRGGRASEAFF.

This sequence joins TRBV5-1 and TRBJ2-7; 9 nucleotides align to TRBD1. Germline loops: CDR1 SGHRS, CDR2 YFSETQ. The CDR3 runs 16 residues. The V segment lost 4 bases and the J segment 2 bases; nucleotides outside the gene matches: 10. CDR3 nucleotides: TGCGCCAGCAGCATACAGGGGGCAGAAGCCCCCTACGAGCAGTACTTC. Its translation is CASSIQGAEAPYEQYF.

This clone was counted a few times. The chain links TRBV7-2 to TRBJ2-3; TRBD1 aligns across 7 bases. Trimming cost V 4 bases and J 6 bases; bases outside gene matches: 4. The CDR3 runs to 13 residues. Germline V gives CDR1 SGHTA, CDR2 FQGNSA. In DNA form, the CDR3 reads TGTGCCAGCAGCTCGGTACAGGGGGATACGCAGTATTTT. This sequence encodes CASSSVQGDTQYF. Drawing the rest from reference TRBV7-2 and TRBJ2-3, the complete variable domain is GAGVSQSPSNKVTEKGKDVELRCDPISGHTALYWYRQSLGQGLEFLIYFQGNSAPDKSGLPSDRFSAERTGGSVSTLTIQRTQQEDSAVYLCASSSVQGDTQYFGPGTRLTVL.

The chain recombines TRBV15 with TRBJ2-3; perhaps TRBD2 as D (6 bases). The CDR3 spans 13 residues. V shed 6 bases and J shed 1 base, with 8 bases lying between them. Germline V gene sequence: CDR1 LNHNV, CDR2 YYDKDF (reference sequence). The CDR3 reads CATRTGGTDTQYF. DNA of the CDR3: TGTGCCACCAGAACGGGGGGCACAGATACGCAGTATTTT.

The chain has TRBV4-1 and TRBJ1-1; tentatively, D is TRBD1 (6 bases). The CDR3 runs to 17 residues. Trimming removed 0 bases at V and 0 bases at J, with 14 bases between. The germline gives CDR1 MGHRA, CDR2 YSYEKL. CDR3 nucleotide sequence: TGCGCCAGCAGCCAAGAATATGACAGGACCTTGAACACTGAAGCTTTCTTT. Protein product: CASSQEYDRTLNTEAFF.

This clone came up a few times. The V gene is TRBV7-2, the J gene TRBJ1-1, with D tentatively TRBD1 (5 bases). Looked up from germline, CDR1 is SGHTA and CDR2 is FQGNSA. Trimming took off 1 base at V and 1 base at J, with 7 bases between the two ends. CDR3 size: 14 residues. The CDR3 DNA is TGTGCCAGCAGCTTAGGACAGAGGAACACTGAAGCTTTCTTT. Encoded protein: CASSLGQRNTEAFF.